This T cell receptor (beta chain) appears in the sequencing data of a study of blood T cell repertoires in COVID-19. Study-wide context: Sources were T cells, B-cell-depleted T cells, or PBMCs; the material itself was cDNA or gDNA.

This CDR3 comprises 15 residues. Germline lookup yields CDR1 SGDLS and CDR2 YYNGEE. Trimming at V came to 6 bases and at J to 3 bases, leaving 8 bases not matched to a gene. Some clones are missing from TCRdb's copy, which holds only in-frame ones; the method was immunoSEQ multiplex PCR. The repertoire includes approximately 110,000 clones, over 75% of them detected once, and about 34% sits in the top ten. The sequenced sample was peripheral blood. The chain uses TRBV9 and TRBJ1-5, with 8 bases fitting TRBD1. The TCR comes from an elderly woman with acute or convalescent COVID-19. CDR3 sequence (DNA): TGTGCCAGCAACCCACAGGGACAGGACAATCAGCCCCAGCATTTT. This gives the protein CASNPQGQDNQPQHF.